This T cell receptor beta chain was captured by sequencing in a study of T-cell reconstitution after alpha-beta-depleted transplantation in children (dated by TCRdb to 2015 to 2016). A note on the overall study: The study quantitatively tracked T-cell immune reconstitution after TCRalphabeta/CD19-depleted allogeneic hematopoietic cell transplantation in children using TCR repertoire profiling. The research as a whole found: Hyperexpanded clone frequencies declined over subsequent months; after one year, T-cell counts and TCRbeta diversity were mostly attributed to newly produced T cells. In some patients, high TCRbeta diversity at day 60 was attributed to recipient T cells and intrathymic progenitors that had survived conditioning. Apparently early alphabetaT-cell count recovery about two months after transplant reportedly relied on only several hundred rapidly expanded clones derived from non-depleted graft cells.

Trimmed from V: 1 base; trimmed from J: 6 bases; junction bases lacking a gene match: 6. The germline V gene supplies CDR1 SGHRS and CDR2 YFSETQ. Counted from cysteine to phenylalanine, this CDR3 has 15 amino acids. Here the CDR3 DNA is all that survives: 45 bases in frame from base 1. Library preparation employed PCR. Data came from an Illumina HiSeq 2500. TCR libraries were prepared with molecular barcoding, using unique molecular identifiers to normalize TCRbeta repertoire quantification. TCRdb applied fastp at Q25 and MiXCR to the public reads, then kept only in-frame beta chains. Each record represents a unique CDR3 protein, reported with the most common genes and DNA among its rows. The sample profile shows tens of thousands of distinct CDR3 sequences; roughly 4.9% of them were found once. In total, the top ten clones hold under 20% of the sample. This specimen's treatment or condition label, interpreted: allogeneic hematopoietic cell transplantation with graft depleted of TCRalphabeta T cells and CD19 B cells. The transplant recipients were children given TCRalphabeta/CD19-depleted allogeneic hematopoietic cell grafts.

At least ten counts were recorded for this clonotype. Its antigen remains unidentified. Base qualities are not provided; no much larger clone lies one nucleotide away. This sequence originates from a boy less than two years old who had a stem cell transplant for acute myeloid leukemia, so the T cells may come from the graft donor. The sample was PBMCs, mostly from graft donor cells, taken 180 days after TCRalphabeta/CD19-depleted stem cell transplant. The V gene is TRBV5-1 and the J gene is TRBJ2-1; 8 central bases correspond to TRBD2. The CDR3: CASSLSGGPLNEQFF. The nucleotide sequence reads as follows: TGCGCCAGCAGCTTGTCGGGGGGGCCCCTCAATGAGCAGTTCTTC.